The 19 T cell receptor beta chains listed next were all sequenced from one sample in a study of technical replicates of blood from several donors. The table came from immunoSEQ multiplex PCR; TCRdb's copy has only in-frame clones and leaves some out. The sample has under 90,000 clones, around 97% seen once. Sequenced input: T cells isolated from PBMCs. These receptors were obtained from a human donor in good health.

In DNA, the CDR3 is TGTGCCAGCAGCCCCATAGCGGGAAGGTATGATACGCAGTATTTT. This translates into CASSPIAGRYDTQYF. The V and J genes are TRBV11-2 and TRBJ2-3, with TRBD2 matching over 8 bases. This CDR3 comprises 15 residues. J was trimmed by 6 bases and V by 5 bases; bases with no gene match: 10. Germline assignment: CDR1 SGHAT and CDR2 FQNNGV.

The chain carries TRBV19 and TRBJ2-2; TRBD1 is a possible D gene (5 bases). The V end lost 2 bases, the J end lost 8 bases, and 9 bases lay between the germline ends. Germline CDR1 and CDR2: LNHDA and SQIVND (reference sequence). The CDR3 runs 13 residues. DNA for the CDR3: TGTGCCAGTAGTATACAGGGTTTAGGGGAGCTGTTTTTT. This translates into CASSIQGLGELFF.

The chain has TRBV6-1 and TRBJ2-1, with 13 bases fitting TRBD2. This CDR3 has 15 amino acids. The J segment lost 15 bases and the V segment lost 5 bases, leaving 13 bases of the junction unmatched. Germline values: CDR1 MNHNS, CDR2 SASEGT. In DNA, the CDR3 is TGTGCCAGCAGTAGCGGACTAGCGGGAGTAGTCCCGCGGTTCTTC. Amino acid sequence: CASSSGLAGVVPRFF.

The chain has TRBV7-2 and TRBJ1-5, with 7 bases identical to TRBD1. Looked up from germline, CDR1 is SGHTA and CDR2 is FQGNSA. J gave up 6 bases and V 5 bases, and 7 bases lay outside the gene matches. CDR3 length: 14 amino acids. The CDR3 reads CASSVTQGRQPQHF. In DNA, the CDR3 is TGTGCCAGCAGCGTTACACAGGGGCGTCAGCCCCAGCATTTT.

The chain couples TRBV4-1 to TRBJ2-7; 7 bases align to TRBD1. J was trimmed by 5 bases and V by 1 base; bases with no gene match: 5. The CDR3 runs to 14 residues. Germline CDR1 is MGHRA and CDR2 is YSYEKL. The CDR3 reads CASSQGQGWDEQYF. The CDR3 DNA follows: TGCGCCAGCAGCCAAGGACAGGGATGGGACGAGCAGTACTTC.

The chain combines TRBV29-1 with TRBJ1-1, with D possibly matching TRBD1 (5 bases). This CDR3 comprises 10 residues. Germline-derived CDR1 and CDR2 are SQVTM and ANQGSEA. The V end was cut by 7 bases, the J end by 6 bases, with 9 bases between. CDR3 bases: TGCAGCGCCAGGGCTCCTGAAGCTTTCTTT. Translating it yields CSARAPEAFF.

The chain uses TRBV4-1 and TRBJ1-2, with no clear D. The germline gives CDR1 MGHRA, CDR2 YSYEKL. Trimming pared 1 base from V and 5 bases from J, leaving 8 bases between. This CDR3 has 13 residues. CDR3 sequence (DNA): TGCGCCAGCAGCCAAGGGGAGGAGTATGGCTACACCTTC. Protein: CASSQGEEYGYTF.

This clone came up once. This chain uses TRBV7-8 with TRBJ1-4; maybe TRBD1 (6 bases). The CDR3 runs 15 residues. Trimming shortened V by 0 bases and J by 8 bases, and 13 bases separated the two germline ends. Germline CDR1 reads SGHVS; CDR2 reads FQNEAQ. The CDR3 spells CASSLAGQGHEKLFF. DNA of the CDR3: TGTGCCAGCAGCTTAGCGGGGCAGGGACACGAAAAACTGTTTTTT.

The chain recombines TRBV29-1 with TRBJ1-4; D is perhaps TRBD1 (6 bases). The V end lost 3 bases, the J end lost 7 bases, and 18 bases lay between the germline ends. Germline loops: CDR1 SQVTM, CDR2 ANQGSEA. This CDR3 has 15 residues. DNA of the CDR3: TGCAGCGTTGATTTGGAAGGTCAGGGGACTGAAAAACTGTTTTTT. Translated: CSVDLEGQGTEKLFF.

Here the CDR3 reads CASGNTPNTEAFF. DNA of the CDR3: TGCGCCAGCGGCAATACACCCAACACTGAAGCTTTCTTT. V is TRBV5-1 and J is TRBJ1-1, with no clear D. V lost 7 bases and J 2 bases, leaving 12 bases between the germline ends. Germline-derived CDR1 and CDR2 are SGHRS and YFSETQ. The CDR3 is made up of 13 amino acids.

The rearrangement joins TRBV4-1 to TRBJ2-5, with D unresolved. V was clipped by 1 base and J by 1 base, with 7 bases between them. Per germline, CDR1 MGHRA and CDR2 YSYEKL. This CDR3 is 14 amino acids long. The CDR3 is CASSQVISQETQYF. The CDR3 nucleotides read TGCGCCAGCAGCCAAGTAATATCCCAAGAGACCCAGTACTTC.

The chain couples TRBV6-5 to TRBJ2-4; D perhaps matches TRBD2 (5 bases). Germline V CDR1 and CDR2: MNHEY, SVGAGI. CDR3 size: 15 residues. The ends were cut back, 6 bases at V and 7 bases at J, with 19 bases in the middle. CDR3 amino acids: CASRIHPPRVNIQYF. The CDR3 DNA follows: TGTGCCAGCAGGATACACCCCCCGAGGGTGAACATTCAGTACTTC.

CDR3 bases: TGTGCCAGCAGCTTGAGGCAGGGAGGAATAGGGCAGTACTTC. It specifies CASSLRQGGIGQYF. V and J are TRBV11-2 and TRBJ2-7; D perhaps matches TRBD2 (6 bases). This CDR3 has 14 residues. Looked up from germline, CDR1 is SGHAT and CDR2 is FQNNGV. Trimming pared 3 bases from V and 9 bases from J, leaving 18 bases between.

The CDR3 bases are TGTGCCAGCAGCTTACCGGGGTCTGGGGCCAACGTCCTGACTTTC. Translated, it gives CASSLPGSGANVLTF. The J gene is TRBJ2-6, the V gene TRBV11-2; a possible D gene is TRBD2 (5 bases). V lost 2 bases and J lost 1, with 6 bases in between. Per the germline V gene, CDR1 is SGHAT and CDR2 is FQNNGV. The CDR3 is 15 residues long.

The V call is TRBV30, the J call TRBJ1-2; D ambiguous. The length of the CDR3 is 11 residues. V lost 4 bases and J 6 bases, leaving 9 bases between the germline ends. Per germline, CDR1 GTSNPN and CDR2 SVGIG (reference sequence). The CDR3 here is CAWKSRDGYTF. The CDR3 DNA follows: TGTGCCTGGAAAAGTCGGGATGGCTACACCTTC.

This sequence joins TRBV2 and TRBJ2-2, with D perhaps matching TRBD2 (6 bases). There are 13 residues in the CDR3. In germline, CDR1 is SNHLY, CDR2 FYNNEI. The V end was cut by 7 bases, the J end by 1 base, with 7 bases between. The CDR3 coding sequence is TGTGCCAGCACGGGGGAGAACACCGGGGAGCTGTTTTTT. Protein: CASTGENTGELFF.

J is TRBJ2-3 and V is TRBV13; 8 bases agree with TRBD2. The CDR3 spans 14 residues. The trim removed 4 bases at V and 6 bases at J, leaving 6 bases unmatched. CDR1 and CDR2 from the germline V gene are PRHDT and FYEKMQ (reference sequence). The CDR3 here is CASSSMTSADTQYF. As DNA, the CDR3 is TGTGCCAGCAGCTCAATGACTAGCGCGGATACGCAGTATTTT. The whole variable domain, remainder taken from reference TRBV13 and TRBJ2-3, is AAGVIQSPRHLIKEKRETATLKCYPIPRHDTVYWYQQGPGQDPQFLISFYEKMQSDKGSIPDRFSAQQFSDYHSELNMSSLELGDSALYFCASSSMTSADTQYFGPGTRLTVL.

CDR3 amino acids: CASSPQGRGPGDTEAFF. DNA for the CDR3: TGTGCCAGCAGCCCTCAGGGCAGGGGACCAGGGGACACTGAAGCTTTCTTT. The chain links TRBV5-4 to TRBJ1-1; weak D call: TRBD1 (6 bases). CDR1 and CDR2 from the germline V gene are SGHNT and YYREEE (reference sequence). This CDR3 is built from 17 residues. V lost 4 bases and J lost 3, with 22 bases in between.

The rearrangement links TRBV7-9 to TRBJ2-7; 7 positions agree with TRBD1. The germline CDR1 and CDR2 sequences are SEHNR and FQNEAQ (reference sequence). The CDR3 sequence is 14 residues long. The junction had 8 bases not matched to a gene; V was cut back by 8 bases and J by 1 base. The CDR3 coding sequence is TGTGCCAGCGGGCGCCCGGACAGGTCCTACGAGCAGTACTTC. Translation gives CASGRPDRSYEQYF.